This is a list of T cell receptor beta chains from one sample in a study of T cells in Graves' hyperthyroidism and ophthalmopathy. TCRdb independently ran MiXCR on the multiplex PCR reads; one entry per CDR3 protein. In the table there are about 290,000 distinct CDR3 sequences, around 15% of which are singletons. Sequenced input: blood. These receptors originate from a woman in her 50s with Graves' hyperthyroidism that later progressed to Graves' ophthalmopathy. Each CDR3 is given with its conserved first and last residue. D genes are given only for firm matches. A clone size is listed for some rows: how often the clone was seen (once, few, many), or a class if it is expanded.

J,size,V,D,DNA,CDR3
TRBJ2-2,NA,TRBV20-1,TRBD2,TGCAGTGCTAGAGATACCGGGACTAGTTCAGCCGGGGAGCTGTTTTTT,CSARDTGTSSAGELFF
TRBJ2-3,NA,TRBV6-4,TRBD2,TGTGCCAGTACAAATAGCGGGGTCCACACAGATACGCAGTATTTT,CASTNSGVHTDTQYF
TRBJ1-5,NA,TRBV4-2,NA,TGTGCCAGCAGCCAAGGAGGCGGGGCAGGAATCAATCAGCCCCAGCATTTT,CASSQGGGAGINQPQHF
TRBJ1-5,many,TRBV28,NA,TGTGCCAGCAATAGCCCCCAGGGAGGGTGGCAGCCCCAGCATTTT,CASNSPQGGWQPQHF
TRBJ2-2,few,TRBV27,NA,TGTGCCAGCAGGGGGCTTCCGAACACCGGGGAGCTGTTTTTT,CASRGLPNTGELFF
TRBJ1-6,many,TRBV20-1,NA,TGCAGTGCCCTTCGGGGGGCAGGAGGCCAGTCACCCCTCCACTTT,CSALRGAGGQSPLHF
TRBJ1-5,few,TRBV12-3/TRBV12-4,NA,TGTGCCAGCAGCCTTTACTCCAATCAGCCCCAGCATTTT,CASSLYSNQPQHF
TRBJ2-3,many,TRBV20-1,NA,TGCAGTGCACCTAGGCCAGATACGCAGTATTTT,CSAPRPDTQYF
TRBJ1-3,few,TRBV9,NA,TGTGCCAGCAGCGTAGAAAGTGGGTCAGATCGAAGCACCATATATTTT,CASSVESGSDRSTIYF
TRBJ2-2,many,TRBV9,NA,TGTGCCAGCAGCGTAGGAGGCTTAGGGGAGCTGTTTTTT,CASSVGGLGELFF
TRBJ1-3,NA,TRBV19,NA,TGTGCCAGTTCGCCGGCAGGGTGGAACACCATATATTTT,CASSPAGWNTIYF
TRBJ2-5,many,TRBV11-2,NA,TGTGCCAGCAGCCCACTGGGGGGCGAGCAAGAGACCCAGTACTTC,CASSPLGGEQETQYF
TRBJ2-7,many,TRBV2,NA,TGTGCCAGCAGTGTATCCCAGGGGGGAACCTACGAGCAGTACTTC,CASSVSQGGTYEQYF
TRBJ1-1,many,TRBV9,NA,TGTGCCAGCAGCCCTCGACAGACGAACACTGAAGCTTTCTTT,CASSPRQTNTEAFF
TRBJ1-4,NA,TRBV7-2,TRBD1,TGTGCCAGCAGCCCTCGGACAGGGTTTGTCGAAAAACTGTTTTTT,CASSPRTGFVEKLFF
TRBJ2-4,few,TRBV5-6,TRBD2,TGTGCCAGCAGCTCGGGACTAGCGGGAGCAAGCAAAAACATTCAGTACTTC,CASSSGLAGASKNIQYF
TRBJ2-7,NA,TRBV5-1,NA,TGCGCCAGCAGCTTGGATCCTCCCAACTCCTACGAGCAGTACTTC,CASSLDPPNSYEQYF
TRBJ2-2,many,TRBV6-2/TRBV6-3,NA,TGTGCCAGCAGTTACCGGCCACGGACCGGGGAGCTGTTTTTT,CASSYRPRTGELFF
TRBJ2-7,many,TRBV28,TRBD2,TGTGCCAGCAGCCAGACTAGCGGAACCTACGAGCAGTACTTC,CASSQTSGTYEQYF
TRBJ1-3,many,TRBV18,NA,TGTGCCAGCTCACCACCGAACGTTAGTGGAAACACCATATATTTT,CASSPPNVSGNTIYF
TRBJ1-2,many,TRBV30,NA,TGTGCCTGGAGGTCTTTCTCAGGCCACTATGGCTACACCTTC,CAWRSFSGHYGYTF
TRBJ1-2,many,TRBV6-1,NA,TGTGCCAGCAGTACGGGGGGGCGCGGGTATGGCTACACCTTC,CASSTGGRGYGYTF
TRBJ2-7,few,TRBV9,NA,TGTGCCAGCAGCCCCCAATCCACATCCGGGACGGGGGAGCAGTACTTC,CASSPQSTSGTGEQYF
TRBJ2-6,NA,TRBV15,NA,TGTGCCACCAGCAGCGACGGACTCAGCTCTGGGGCCAACGTCCTGACTTTC,CATSSDGLSSGANVLTF